This T cell receptor beta chain was sequenced for a study of CD8 T cells in Susac syndrome. Negative isolation was used for CD8+ and CD4+ T cells, and FACS enrichment was applied to TEMRA cells. Roughly 0.45 to 1 ug RNA was reverse transcribed with random hexamers. TCRdb passed the immunoSEQ multiplex PCR reads through MiXCR, listing each CDR3 protein once. The sample has approximately 100,000 distinct CDR3 sequences, about nine tenths seen once; the top ten hold about 0.14%. This clonotype was sampled from a human donor in good health. What was sequenced was CD4+ T cells from PBMCs.

The CDR3, as DNA: TGTGCCACGATACGACAGGCGGGAAACACCATATATTTT. Amino acids: CATIRQAGNTIYF. V is TRBV10-3 and J is TRBJ1-3, with a weak D call TRBD1 (6 bases). Germline V gene data show CDR1 as ENHRY and CDR2 as SYGVKD. The CDR3 runs 13 residues. The V end lost 10 bases, the J end lost 4 bases, and 14 bases lay between the germline ends.